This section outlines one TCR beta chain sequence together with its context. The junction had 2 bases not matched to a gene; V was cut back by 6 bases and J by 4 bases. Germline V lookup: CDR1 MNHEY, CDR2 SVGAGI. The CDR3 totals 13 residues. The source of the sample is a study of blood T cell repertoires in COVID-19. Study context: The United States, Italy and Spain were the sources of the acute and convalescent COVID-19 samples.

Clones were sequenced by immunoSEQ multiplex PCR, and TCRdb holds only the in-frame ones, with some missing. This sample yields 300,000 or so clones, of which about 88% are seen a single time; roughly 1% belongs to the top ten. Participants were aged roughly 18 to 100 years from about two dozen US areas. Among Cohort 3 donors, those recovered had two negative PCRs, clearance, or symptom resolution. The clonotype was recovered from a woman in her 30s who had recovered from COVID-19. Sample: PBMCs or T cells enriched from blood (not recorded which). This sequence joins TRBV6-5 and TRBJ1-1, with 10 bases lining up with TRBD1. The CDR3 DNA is TGTGCCAGCAGCCGGGACAGGGGCACTGAAGCTTTCTTT. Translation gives CASSRDRGTEAFF.